These 14 T cell receptor beta chains were all obtained from the same sample, sequenced in a study of CD8+CD57+ T cells in acquired aplastic anemia. Investigators profiled TCR beta VDJ and CDR3 from genomic DNA template. Each CDR3 protein gets one entry after TCRdb re-called the reads with MiXCR. The sample lists around 170,000 distinct CDR3 sequences, 40% to 50% seen once, with about 2.9% in the top ten. Source material: sorted CD4+, CD8+, or CD8+CD57+ T cells (not recorded which) from PBMCs. Every receptor here comes from a human donor in good health.

The rearrangement joins TRBV25-1 to TRBJ2-7, with D maybe TRBD2 (5 bases). The CDR3 is 18 residues long. The V end lost 0 bases, the J end lost 3 bases, and 21 bases lay between the germline ends. CDR1 and CDR2 (germline): MGHDK, SYGVNS. The CDR3 sequence is CASSEYGLNPGSIYEQYF. The CDR3 DNA reads TGTGCCAGCAGTGAATATGGCCTCAATCCGGGGTCGATCTACGAGCAGTACTTC.

V usage is TRBV11-1 and J usage is TRBJ2-3; D gene unclear. This CDR3 region has 15 residues. Deletions cut 4 bases from V and 2 bases from J, with 13 bases between. The germline gives CDR1 SGHAT, CDR2 FQDESV (reference sequence). CDR3 bases: TGTGCCAGCAGCTCTTTAGAGCTGATCACAGATACGCAGTATTTT. Translating gives CASSSLELITDTQYF.

This clonotype appeared many times. This chain uses TRBV25-1 with TRBJ2-7; tentatively, D is TRBD2 (5 bases). CDR1 and CDR2 (germline): MGHDK, SYGVNS. This CDR3 is built from 17 residues. Trimming took off 4 bases at V and 4 bases at J, with 23 bases between the two ends. CDR3: CASSAPRASHTGYEQYF. The CDR3 DNA is TGTGCCAGCAGTGCCCCTAGGGCTAGCCACACCGGGTACGAGCAGTACTTC.

This clonotype was picked up many times. The chain couples TRBV20-1 to TRBJ2-3; 9 nucleotides agree with TRBD2. This CDR3 contains 17 residues. CDR1 is DFQATT, CDR2 SNEGSKA, per germline (reference sequence). In nucleotides, the CDR3 is TGCACCACGAAAAGGCCGGGACTAGCTATCTCCACAGATACGCAGTATTTT. This codes for CTTKRPGLAISTDTQYF.

Comment on this clonotype: One end of the junction is discordant with germline, which a read error may explain. The genes are TRBV5-4 and TRBJ2-7; maybe TRBD1 (7 bases). CDR1 SGHNT and CDR2 YYREEE come from the germline V gene (reference sequence). The CDR3 sequence is 19 residues long. CDR3 region: CASSLDRDSWTIGRYEHYF. Written as DNA, the CDR3 is TGTGCCAGCAGCTTGGACCGGGACAGCTGGACTATCGGGAGATACGAGCATTACTTC.

The chain carries TRBV2 and TRBJ2-7; possibly TRBD2 for D (5 bases). Germline V gives CDR1 SNHLY, CDR2 FYNNEI. The CDR3 length is 13 residues. V lost 8 bases to trimming and J lost 7 bases, with 18 bases between them. Here the CDR3 reads CASAVAPTGEQYF. The CDR3 DNA reads as TGTGCCAGCGCCGTGGCCCCAACGGGGGAGCAGTACTTC.

This clonotype was seen repeatedly, ten times or more. The genes are TRBV10-3 and TRBJ2-5; perhaps TRBD1 as D (5 bases). The CDR3 covers 14 residues. Trimming shortened V by 7 bases and J by 2 bases, and 14 bases separated the two germline ends. Looked up from germline, CDR1 is ENHRY and CDR2 is SYGVKD. CDR3 residues: CAIKRGLGQETQYF. CDR3 bases: TGTGCCATCAAAAGGGGCCTTGGGCAAGAGACCCAGTACTTC.

The V and J genes are TRBV12-3 or TRBV12-4 and TRBJ1-3; no clear D. Trimming pared 4 bases from V and 2 bases from J, leaving 3 bases between. The CDR3 spans 12 residues. CDR3 in DNA: TGTGCCAGCAGTTCCGCTGGAAACACCATATATTTT. It specifies CASSSAGNTIYF.

In this sample, this clonotype turned up many times. This chain links TRBV20-1 with TRBJ2-7; tentatively, D is TRBD2 (5 bases). This CDR3 has 13 residues. Germline V CDR1 and CDR2: DFQATT, SNEGSKA (reference sequence). V lost 4 bases, J lost 2 bases, and 12 bases lay in between. CDR3 sequence (DNA): TGCAGTGCTATGCCGGGAACTACCTACGAGCAGTACTTC. Protein: CSAMPGTTYEQYF.

As to this clonotype: Compared with germline, one end of the junction differs, possibly owing to a read error. The chain uses TRBV4-2 and TRBJ1-6, with D possibly being TRBD1 (5 bases). The V gene's germline CDR1 is LGHNA and CDR2 YNFKEQ. This CDR3 region has 19 residues. DNA of the CDR3: TGTGCCACCAGCCAAGACCCCGGGACTCGGAGCTCCTATAATTCACCCCTCCACTTT. Amino acids: CATSQDPGTRSSYNSPLHF.

This clonotype showed up many times. V is TRBV19 and J is TRBJ2-6; TRBD1 agrees at 7 bases. The CDR3 is 15 residues long. Trimming removed 6 bases from V and 1 base from J; junction bases left unmatched: 3. CDR1 and CDR2 from the germline V gene are LNHDA and SQIVND (reference sequence). As DNA, the CDR3 is TGTGCCAGTAGATTGACAGGGTCTGGGGCCAACGTCCTGACTTTC. Translated: CASRLTGSGANVLTF.

This clonotype was found many times. The chain couples TRBV4-1 to TRBJ1-2, with 9 positions matching TRBD1. The CDR3 loop spans 15 amino acids. The germline V gene has CDR1 MGHRA and CDR2 YSYEKL. Trimming removed 1 base from V and 8 bases from J; junction bases left unmatched: 8. CDR3 residues: CASSQVGGQGSGYTF. The CDR3 DNA is TGCGCCAGCAGCCAAGTAGGGGGACAGGGTAGCGGCTACACCTTC.

This clonotype has a count of ten or more. The chain couples TRBV20-1 to TRBJ1-1; the match to TRBD1 covers 8 bases. This CDR3 has 14 amino acids. From germline, CDR1 is DFQATT and CDR2 SNEGSKA (reference sequence). J was trimmed by 7 bases and V by 3 bases; bases with no gene match: 10. The CDR3 region has the DNA TGCAGTGCTAGGGCCGCCGACAGGGGATATGAAGCTTTCTTT. This codes for CSARAADRGYEAFF.

The rearrangement uses TRBV25-1 and TRBJ2-1; 7 nucleotides line up with TRBD2. Trimming removed 11 bases from V and 2 bases from J; junction bases left unmatched: 6. Germline V lookup: CDR1 MGHDK, CDR2 SYGVNS. This CDR3 contains 13 residues. This CDR3 reads CAVGRLPYNEQFF. The CDR3 DNA sequence: TGTGCCGTCGGGAGGCTGCCCTACAATGAGCAGTTCTTC.